The 17 T cell receptor beta chains below all came from one sample that was sequenced in a study of OX40 agonist ivuxolimab in advanced cancers. Method: immunoSEQ multiplex PCR; TCRdb's copy keeps in-frame clones and lacks some. This repertoire shows about 64,000 clones, more than 80% found once; its top ten account for 5.2%. Sequenced here: CD4+ or CD8+ T cells sorted from blood, sampled in a trial of the OX40 agonist ivuxolimab. The receptors were sampled from an adult with an advanced solid tumor such as melanoma, head and neck, liver or kidney cancer.

This clone has just one count. The gene calls are TRBV7-2 and TRBJ1-2; D gene uncertain. The germline V gene has CDR1 SGHTA and CDR2 FQGNSA. Trimming removed 5 bases from V and 4 bases from J, with 5 bases in between. The CDR3 is made up of 11 amino acids. CDR3 region: CASSISYGYTF. Written as DNA, the CDR3 is TGTGCCAGCAGCATCAGCTATGGCTACACCTTC.

This chain joins TRBV5-6 and TRBJ2-7, with D hard to call. This CDR3 is built from 11 residues. Trimming took off 0 bases at V and 6 bases at J, with 4 bases between the two ends. The germline V gene has CDR1 SGHDT and CDR2 YYEEEE. For the CDR3, the DNA is TGTGCCAGCAGCTTGGAGCTCGAGCAGTACTTC. Protein sequence: CASSLELEQYF.

The V call is TRBV5-4, the J call TRBJ1-2; a possible D gene is TRBD1 (6 bases). The V gene lost 0 bases and the J gene lost 8 bases, with 23 bases spanning the gap. CDR3 length equals 17 residues. Germline V gene lookup returns CDR1 SGHNT and CDR2 YYREEE (reference sequence). The DNA of the CDR3 is TGTGCCAGCAGCTTGGGGGGGGCGGGGGTCGCTCCATACGGCTACACCTTC. It encodes CASSLGGAGVAPYGYTF.

The DNA for the CDR3 is TGCAGTGCTAGAGATGGGAACGAGCAGTACTTC. Translated: CSARDGNEQYF. The gene calls are TRBV20-1 and TRBJ2-7; D gene unclear. The CDR3 is made up of 11 amino acids. V was pared by 0 bases and J by 5 bases, with 5 bases between. Germline-derived CDR1 and CDR2 are DFQATT and SNEGSKA (reference sequence).

The J gene is TRBJ2-7, the V gene TRBV28; D may be TRBD1 or TRBD2 (5 bases each). The CDR3 has 13 amino acids. The ends were cut back, 1 base at V and 9 bases at J, with 13 bases in the middle. Germline lookup yields CDR1 MDHEN and CDR2 SYDVKM. CDR3 coding DNA: TGTGCCAGCAGTTTATCCTTCCGGGACCCGCAGTACTTC. Amino acid sequence: CASSLSFRDPQYF.

The chain carries TRBV27 and TRBJ2-2; no firm D call. V was pared by 4 bases and J by 6 bases, with 9 bases between. Per germline, CDR1 MNHEY and CDR2 SMNVEV (reference sequence). The length of the CDR3 is 13 residues. The CDR3 DNA reads as TGTGCCAGCAGTTGGGTAGCCGCCGGGGAGCTGTTTTTT. Its protein is CASSWVAAGELFF.

The V and J genes are TRBV10-3 and TRBJ2-7; 7 bases map to TRBD1. V shed 6 bases, J shed 6 bases, and the junction held 14 bases outside the gene matches. The CDR3 runs to 15 residues. CDR1 ENHRY and CDR2 SYGVKD come from the germline V gene. The CDR3 coding sequence is TGTGCCATCAGGGGGCAGGAGACAGGGAAGAGCGAGCAGTACTTC. Amino acids: CAIRGQETGKSEQYF.

V is TRBV7-3 and J is TRBJ1-1; D is unresolved. Germline V gene data show CDR1 as SGHTA and CDR2 as FQGTGA. V was cut by 3 bases and J by 1 base, with 6 bases left in between. CDR3 size: 13 residues. CDR3 sequence: CASSFQENTEAFF. The CDR3 DNA reads as TGTGCCAGCAGCTTTCAGGAGAACACTGAAGCTTTCTTT.

The CDR3 here is CASSSTGVNEQYF. Written as DNA, the CDR3 is TGCGCCAGCAGCTCCACAGGGGTTAACGAGCAGTACTTC. The V and J genes are TRBV5-1 and TRBJ2-7, with 7 nucleotides matching TRBD1. From germline, CDR1 is SGHRS and CDR2 YFSETQ. The CDR3 length is 13 residues. J lost 5 bases, V lost 3 bases, and 5 bases had no gene match.

This clone was observed a single time. The chain links TRBV5-1 to TRBJ2-1; 14 nucleotides match TRBD2. The J segment lost 9 bases and the V segment lost 4 bases, leaving 9 bases of the junction unmatched. In germline, CDR1 is SGHRS, CDR2 YFSETQ. The CDR3 sequence is 16 residues long. As DNA, the CDR3 is TGCGCCAGCAGCAATCGGACTAGCGGGAGGCCGAGTGAGCAGTTCTTC. Encoded protein: CASSNRTSGRPSEQFF.

The chain recombines TRBV11-2 with TRBJ2-3; 7 bases line up with TRBD2. V trimming: 1 base; J trimming: 4 bases; junction bases outside the gene matches: 11. The CDR3 runs to 17 residues. Germline CDR1 reads SGHAT; CDR2 reads FQNNGV. The CDR3 sequence: CASSLVLATRGADTQYF. As DNA, the CDR3 is TGTGCCAGCAGCTTAGTACTAGCGACCCGAGGAGCAGATACGCAGTATTTT.

The V gene is TRBV28, the J gene TRBJ1-5; possibly TRBD1 for D (6 bases). The CDR3 consists of 14 residues. Germline lookup yields CDR1 MDHEN and CDR2 SYDVKM. V lost 6 bases to trimming and J lost 6 bases, with 15 bases between them. CDR3 sequence: CASSHGQPSQPQHF. CDR3 DNA sequence: TGTGCCAGCAGCCACGGACAGCCTAGTCAGCCCCAGCATTTT.

The rearrangement joins TRBV6-5 to TRBJ2-7, with TRBD1 matching 8 bases. The germline CDR1 and CDR2 sequences are MNHEY and SVGAGI. The V and J ends lost 5 bases and 5 bases, in that order; junction bases with no gene match: 8. The CDR3 totals 14 residues. CDR3 in amino acids: CASSLGQGPDEQYF. The CDR3, as DNA: TGTGCCAGCAGTCTAGGACAGGGTCCCGACGAGCAGTACTTC.

The chain uses TRBV5-1 and TRBJ2-2; TRBD2 aligns across 8 bases. This CDR3 region has 13 residues. The J segment lost 4 bases and the V segment lost 6 bases, leaving 2 bases of the junction unmatched. Germline V gene sequence: CDR1 SGHRS, CDR2 YFSETQ. CDR3 sequence: CASIGTSTGELFF. CDR3 sequence (DNA): TGCGCCAGCATTGGGACTAGCACCGGGGAGCTGTTTTTT.

This chain connects TRBV27 to TRBJ2-7; 9 bases fit TRBD1. With V trimmed by 5 bases and J by 3 bases, 8 bases remained unmatched. CDR3 length equals 15 residues. Germline assignment: CDR1 MNHEY and CDR2 SMNVEV (reference sequence). The CDR3 region has the DNA TGTGCCAGCAGTAGGAGTGGGACAGGGCACTACGAGCAGTACTTC. Translated, it gives CASSRSGTGHYEQYF.

This clone was picked up many times. The chain links TRBV7-2 to TRBJ1-3; unclear D gene. V shed 5 bases and J shed 9 bases, with 14 bases lying between them. Per germline, CDR1 SGHTA and CDR2 FQGNSA. The length of the CDR3 is 13 residues. CDR3 sequence: CASSIGPSGTIYF. The CDR3 DNA sequence: TGTGCCAGCAGCATCGGCCCGTCGGGCACCATATATTTT.

This chain links TRBV5-1 with TRBJ2-1; 7 bases line up with TRBD2. Per the germline V gene, CDR1 is SGHRS and CDR2 is YFSETQ. The CDR3 is 15 residues long. V trimming: 4 bases; J trimming: 9 bases; junction bases outside the gene matches: 13. DNA of the CDR3: TGCGCCAGCAGCATACTAGCGATGTCCCGTGGTGAGCAGTTCTTC. Protein sequence: CASSILAMSRGEQFF.